The source of this T cell receptor beta chain is a study of CD8 T cells in Susac syndrome (dated by TCRdb to between 2018 and 2021). For the study in its entirety: Repertoire sequencing was used to test whether CD8+ T cell activation and differentiation in Susac syndrome was antigen driven. General study outcomes and caveats: The study acknowledged that relatively few individuals were included in the TCR sequencing and HLA analysis.

Comment on this clonotype: The target of this receptor is not known. Base qualities are not at hand, and no much larger clone is one base apart.

RNA was extracted using the RNeasy kit, and roughly 0.5 to 1 microgram was reverse transcribed with random hexamers. The immunoSEQ multiplex PCR assay, which covers 54 Vbeta and 13 Jbeta segments, was used to amplify TCR beta CDR3 regions. PCR amplification bias was corrected using a synthetic template baseline for primer optimization and computational correction. Concerning the study's data processing: Reads were annotated to V, D and J genes according to IMGT and were analyzed with immunoSEQ Analyzer, with only productive sequences retained. To calculate clonality, Shannon entropy was normalized by log2 of the number of productive unique sequences and then subtracted from one. Public and private clones were assessed among the 100 most prevalent clones of each patient and control. A clone was defined as Susac-specific if it was absent from the healthy and MS cohorts, from some 1,100 published viral clones and from other ImmuneACCESS disease sequences. TCRdb took the public reads, trimmed them with fastp at Q25, ran MiXCR for clone calling and kept in-frame beta chains. A single entry per CDR3 protein holds the most common genes and DNA from its merged rows. None of the V and J calls come from the authors' own analysis; TCRdb made them. The sample has 100,000 to 150,000 distinct CDR3 sequences on record, around 95% of them singletons. The ten largest clones take up around 0.078% of the sample.

High-throughput TCR beta sequencing profiled peripheral blood CD8+ and CD4+ T cells from healthy donors, Susac syndrome patients and multiple sclerosis patients. Healthy donors were included as age- and sex-matched controls. Bulk CD8+ and CD4+ T cells were purified by magnetic negative isolation, while CD8+ TEMRA cells were enriched using FACS. Blood was collected in EDTA tubes and processed within 24 hours, with PBMCs isolated through density gradient centrifugation. PBMCs intended for TCR sequencing were cryopreserved in liquid nitrogen and were subsequently thawed in a 37 degrees C water bath. A purity of at least 90% was achieved for sorted or isolated CD4+, CD8+ and CD8+ TEMRA cells. Sequencing was carried out using CD4+ T cells from PBMCs. The sequence came from a human donor in good health.

In nucleotides, the sequence is TGTGCCAGCAGCCAATTGGACGGAGCGACTCCCTCCTACGAGCAGTACTTC. It specifies CASSQLDGATPSYEQYF. The V and J genes are TRBV4-2 and TRBJ2-7; the D gene is unclear. Its CDR3 holds 17 amino acids, cysteine through phenylalanine. The sequence is cut down to CDR3 DNA, 51 bases in frame from base 1. Per the germline V gene, LGHNA is the CDR1 and YNFKEQ is the CDR2. V is cut by 2 bases and J by 0 bases, and the space between the germline ends is 17 bases.